This record concerns one TCR beta chain sequence. Antigen: not known. Assay used: immunoSEQ multiplex PCR; TCRdb lists only in-frame clones, some missing. The table records 120,000 to 150,000 clones, about 72% of them present only once. Germline CDR1 SGHTA, CDR2 FQGNSA. CDR3 length equals 17 residues. Trimming took off 5 bases at V and 4 bases at J, with 23 bases between the two ends. These data originate in a study of cytotoxic CD8 clonotypes in ibrutinib-treated CLL. Study as a whole: Patients attained about 24 partial and 2 complete responses; at median around 68 months, approximately 14 remained remitted while approximately twelve progressed.

Points from the study as a whole: Treatment left the uncommon public clonotypes either contracted or stable in frequency.

V gene TRBV7-2 combines with J gene TRBJ1-2, with D hard to call. Specimen: PBMCs, collected after 12 months of ibrutinib treatment. The receptor was isolated from a human donor with chronic lymphocytic leukemia. CDR3 nucleotide sequence: TGTGCCAGCAGCGCGTTCTGGTTAGGCGGAGGTGCCTATGGCTACACCTTC. Translation gives CASSAFWLGGGAYGYTF. The variable domain in full, with the rest retrieved from reference TRBV7-2 and TRBJ1-2, is GAGVSQSPSNKVTEKGKDVELRCDPISGHTALYWYRQSLGQGLEFLIYFQGNSAPDKSGLPSDRFSAERTGGSVSTLTIQRTQQEDSAVYLCASSAFWLGGGAYGYTFGSGTRLTVV.